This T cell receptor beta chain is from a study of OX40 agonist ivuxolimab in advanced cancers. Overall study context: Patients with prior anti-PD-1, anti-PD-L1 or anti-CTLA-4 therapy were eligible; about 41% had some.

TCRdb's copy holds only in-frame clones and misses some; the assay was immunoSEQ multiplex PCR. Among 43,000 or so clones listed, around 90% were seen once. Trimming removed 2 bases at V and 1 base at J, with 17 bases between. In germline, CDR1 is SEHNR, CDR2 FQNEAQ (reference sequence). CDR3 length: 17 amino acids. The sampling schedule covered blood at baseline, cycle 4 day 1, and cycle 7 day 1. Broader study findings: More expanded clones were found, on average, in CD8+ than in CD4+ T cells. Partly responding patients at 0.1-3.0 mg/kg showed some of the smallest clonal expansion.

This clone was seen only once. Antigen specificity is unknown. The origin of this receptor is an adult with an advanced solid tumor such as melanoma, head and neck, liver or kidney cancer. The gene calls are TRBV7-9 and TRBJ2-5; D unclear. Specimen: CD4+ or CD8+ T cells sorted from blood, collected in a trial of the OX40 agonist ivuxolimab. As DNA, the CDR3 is TGTGCCAGCAGCTTAATTGGGGTCGGTCCGGCCCAAGAGACCCAGTACTTC. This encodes CASSLIGVGPAQETQYF.